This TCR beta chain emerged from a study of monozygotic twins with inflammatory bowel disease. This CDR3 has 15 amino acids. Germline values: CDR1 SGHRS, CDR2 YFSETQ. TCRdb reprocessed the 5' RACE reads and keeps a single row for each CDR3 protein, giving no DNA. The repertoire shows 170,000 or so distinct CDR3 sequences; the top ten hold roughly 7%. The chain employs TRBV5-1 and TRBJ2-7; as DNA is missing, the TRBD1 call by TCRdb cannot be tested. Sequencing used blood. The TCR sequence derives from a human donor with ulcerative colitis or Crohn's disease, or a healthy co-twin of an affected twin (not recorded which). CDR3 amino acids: CASSLEGTGAYEQYF.